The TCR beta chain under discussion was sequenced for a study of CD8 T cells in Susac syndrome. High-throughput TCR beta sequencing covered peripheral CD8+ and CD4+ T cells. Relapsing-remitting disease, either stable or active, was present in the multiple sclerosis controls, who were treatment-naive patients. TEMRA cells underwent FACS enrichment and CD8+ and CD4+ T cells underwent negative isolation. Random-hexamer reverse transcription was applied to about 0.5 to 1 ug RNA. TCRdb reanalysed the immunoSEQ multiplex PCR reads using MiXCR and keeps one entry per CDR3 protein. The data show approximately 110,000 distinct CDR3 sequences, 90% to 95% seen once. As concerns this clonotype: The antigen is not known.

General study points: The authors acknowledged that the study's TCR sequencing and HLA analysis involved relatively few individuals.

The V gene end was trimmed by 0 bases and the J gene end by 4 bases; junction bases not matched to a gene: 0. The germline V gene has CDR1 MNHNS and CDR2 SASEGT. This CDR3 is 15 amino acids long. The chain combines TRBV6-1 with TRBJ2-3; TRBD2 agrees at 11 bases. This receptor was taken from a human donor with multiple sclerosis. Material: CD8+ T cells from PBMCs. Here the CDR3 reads CASSEASGRADTQYF. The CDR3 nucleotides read TGTGCCAGCAGTGAAGCTAGCGGGAGGGCAGATACGCAGTATTTT.